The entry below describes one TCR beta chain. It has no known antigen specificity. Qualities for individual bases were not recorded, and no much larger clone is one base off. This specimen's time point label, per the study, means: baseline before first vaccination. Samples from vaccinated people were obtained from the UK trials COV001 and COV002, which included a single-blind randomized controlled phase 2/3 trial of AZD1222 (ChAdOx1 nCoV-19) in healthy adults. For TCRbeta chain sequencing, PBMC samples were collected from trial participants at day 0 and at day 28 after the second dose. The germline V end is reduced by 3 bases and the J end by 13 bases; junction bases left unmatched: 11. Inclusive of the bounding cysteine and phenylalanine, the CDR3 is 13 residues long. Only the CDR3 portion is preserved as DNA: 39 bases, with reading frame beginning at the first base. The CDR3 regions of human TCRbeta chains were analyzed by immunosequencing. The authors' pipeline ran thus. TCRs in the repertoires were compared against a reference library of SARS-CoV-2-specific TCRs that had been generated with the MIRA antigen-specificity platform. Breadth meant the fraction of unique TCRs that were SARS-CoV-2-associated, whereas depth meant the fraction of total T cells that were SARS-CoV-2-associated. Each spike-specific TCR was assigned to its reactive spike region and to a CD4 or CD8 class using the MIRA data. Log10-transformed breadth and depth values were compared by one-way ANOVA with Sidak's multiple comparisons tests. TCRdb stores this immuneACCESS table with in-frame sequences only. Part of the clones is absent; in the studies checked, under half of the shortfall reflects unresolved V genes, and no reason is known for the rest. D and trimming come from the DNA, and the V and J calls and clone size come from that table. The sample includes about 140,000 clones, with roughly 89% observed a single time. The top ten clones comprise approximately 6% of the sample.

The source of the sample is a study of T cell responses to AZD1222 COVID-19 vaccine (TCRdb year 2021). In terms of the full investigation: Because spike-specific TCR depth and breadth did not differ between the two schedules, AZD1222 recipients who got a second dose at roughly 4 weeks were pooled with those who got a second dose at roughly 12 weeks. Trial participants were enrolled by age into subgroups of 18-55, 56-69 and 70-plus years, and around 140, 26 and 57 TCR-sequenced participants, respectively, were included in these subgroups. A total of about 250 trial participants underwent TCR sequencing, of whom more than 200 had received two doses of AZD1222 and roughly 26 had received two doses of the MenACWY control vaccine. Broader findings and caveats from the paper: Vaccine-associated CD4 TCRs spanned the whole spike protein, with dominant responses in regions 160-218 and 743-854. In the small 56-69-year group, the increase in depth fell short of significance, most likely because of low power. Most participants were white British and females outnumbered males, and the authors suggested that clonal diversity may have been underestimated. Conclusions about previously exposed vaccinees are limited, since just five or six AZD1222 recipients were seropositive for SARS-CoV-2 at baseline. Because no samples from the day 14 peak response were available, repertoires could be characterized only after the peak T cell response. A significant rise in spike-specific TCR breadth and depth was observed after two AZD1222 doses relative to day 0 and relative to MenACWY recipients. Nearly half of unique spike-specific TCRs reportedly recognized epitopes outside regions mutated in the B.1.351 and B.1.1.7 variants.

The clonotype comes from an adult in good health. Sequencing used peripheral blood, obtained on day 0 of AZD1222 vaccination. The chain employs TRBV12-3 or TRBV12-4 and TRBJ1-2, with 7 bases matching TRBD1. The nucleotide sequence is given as TGTGCCAGCAGTTTCTCTCAGAAGGGGGCGCTCACCTTC. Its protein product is CASSFSQKGALTF.